This TCR beta chain was found in a study of blood T cell repertoires in COVID-19. Study-wide background: Sources were T cells, B-cell-depleted T cells, or PBMCs; the material itself was cDNA or gDNA.

In this sample, this clone turned up once. Sequence at one end of the junction differs from germline and may be a read error. CDR3 length: 12 residues. TCRdb's copy holds only in-frame clones and misses some; the assay was immunoSEQ multiplex PCR. The sample contains 200,000 or so clones, almost 85% of which appear only once. The source is a human donor with acute or convalescent COVID-19. The donor label of this sample is uncertain. V is TRBV12-3 or TRBV12-4 and J is TRBJ1-2; 10 positions match TRBD1. Sequencing was performed on peripheral blood. CDR3 nucleotide sequence: TGTGCCAGCAGTCCTACGACAGGGGGCTGCACCTTC. Residues: CASSPTTGGCTF.